The entry that follows covers one T cell receptor (beta chain) sequence. Its specificity is unknown. Only patients with CD8+CD57+ cell expansion on flow cytometry were chosen for sequencing. No therapy was given to patients before blood sampling. Using genomic DNA as the template, TCR beta VDJ and CDR3 profiling was carried out. MiXCR was run by TCRdb on the reads, yielding one entry per CDR3 protein. The sample includes about 190,000 distinct CDR3 sequences, more than 45% of them seen just once. The data are from a study of CD8+CD57+ T cells in acquired aplastic anemia. Study conclusions and caveats: Patients and controls shared roughly 30 CD8+ CDR3 sequences, which appeared highly expressed in patients and within their immunodominant clones.

This clonotype was obtained from a human donor with aplastic anemia. Sequencing was carried out using sorted CD4+, CD8+, or CD8+CD57+ T cells (not recorded which) from PBMCs.

The chain's CDR3 is CSATRGLGDEKLFF. As DNA, the CDR3 is TGCAGTGCCACTAGGGGACTCGGGGATGAAAAACTGTTTTTT. This sequence joins TRBV20-1 and TRBJ1-4; perhaps TRBD1 as D (5 bases). Trimming left V 6 bases short and J 6 bases short, with 17 bases between. CDR1 and CDR2 (germline): DFQATT, SNEGSKA (reference sequence). The CDR3 extends over 14 amino acids.